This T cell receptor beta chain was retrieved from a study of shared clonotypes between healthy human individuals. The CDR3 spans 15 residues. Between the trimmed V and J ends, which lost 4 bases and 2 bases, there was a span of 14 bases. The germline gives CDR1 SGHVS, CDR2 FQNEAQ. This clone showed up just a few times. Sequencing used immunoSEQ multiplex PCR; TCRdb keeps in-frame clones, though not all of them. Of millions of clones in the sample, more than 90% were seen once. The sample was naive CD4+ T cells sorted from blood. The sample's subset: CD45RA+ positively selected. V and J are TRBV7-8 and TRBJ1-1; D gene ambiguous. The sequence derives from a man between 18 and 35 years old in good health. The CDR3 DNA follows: TGTGCCAGCAGCTCCACGTCGGGGTCCAACACTGAAGCTTTCTTT. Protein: CASSSTSGSNTEAFF.